A selection of T cell receptor beta chains follows, all from one sample in a study of CD8+CD57+ T cells in acquired aplastic anemia. TCRdb re-called the reads with MiXCR, one entry per CDR3 protein. This table has roughly 190,000 distinct CDR3 sequences, roughly half appearing once. The sample taken for sequencing was sorted CD4+, CD8+, or CD8+CD57+ T cells (not recorded which) from PBMCs. The receptors originated from a human donor with aplastic anemia. Each CDR3 is given with its conserved first and last residue. The D gene is left open where the match is weak. Rows give clone size only sometimes, using once, few, many, or a class for an expanded clone.

13,TRBJ1-4,-,many,TRBV5-5,CASSGGLNEKLFF,TGTGCCAGCAGCGGTGGTCTCAATGAAAAACTGTTTTTT
11,TRBJ1-2,-,few,TRBV20-1,CSAWSSQGYTF,TGCAGTGCATGGTCCAGCCAGGGCTACACCTTC
13,TRBJ1-1,-,many,TRBV11-3,CASSSNHGTEAFF,TGTGCCAGCAGCTCTAACCACGGGACTGAAGCTTTCTTT
15,TRBJ1-4,TRBD1,many,TRBV5-1,CASSLTGGPNEKLFF,TGCGCCAGCTCCCTTACAGGGGGACCTAATGAAAAACTGTTTTTT
14,TRBJ1-5,TRBD1,-,TRBV18,CASAQGALNQPQHF,TGTGCCAGCGCACAGGGGGCCCTCAATCAGCCCCAGCATTTT
13,TRBJ2-1,TRBD1,-,TRBV29-1,CSVPLTGFNEQFF,TGCAGCGTTCCTTTGACAGGGTTCAATGAGCAGTTCTTC
13,TRBJ2-1,-,many,TRBV6-1,CASSPVYGTRQFF,TGTGCCAGCAGTCCCGTCTACGGGACTCGTCAGTTCTTC
14,TRBJ1-2,TRBD1,many,TRBV6-1,CASREGQLGYGYTF,TGTGCCAGCAGGGAGGGACAGCTGGGCTATGGCTACACCTTC
15,TRBJ2-7,TRBD2,many,TRBV5-5,CASGTGTSVSPGLDF,TGTGCCAGCGGAACCGGGACTAGCGTCTCCCCGGGTTTGGACTTC
12,TRBJ2-7,TRBD2,-,TRBV20-1,CSAWTSGAEQYF,TGCAGTGCTTGGACTAGCGGGGCCGAGCAGTACTTC
13,TRBJ2-3,-,many,TRBV2,CASSQDSTDTQYF,TGTGCCAGCAGCCAGGATTCCACAGATACGCAGTATTTT
16,TRBJ2-3,TRBD2,many,TRBV19,CASSISAGGFADTQYF,TGTGCCAGTAGTATCTCGGCCGGGGGGTTTGCAGATACGCAGTATTTT
15,TRBJ2-3,-,-,TRBV24-1,CATSDPRGRTDTQYF,TGTGCCACCAGTGACCCCAGGGGCCGCACAGATACGCAGTATTTT
14,TRBJ2-7,TRBD2,-,TRBV10-2,CASSGTSGAYEQYF,TGCGCCAGCAGCGGGACTAGCGGTGCCTACGAGCAGTACTTC
13,TRBJ2-3,-,few,TRBV28,CASSLADTDTQYF,TGTGCCAGCAGTTTAGCCGACACAGATACGCAGTATTTT
13,TRBJ2-5,-,-,TRBV10-3,CATSEHGKETQYF,TGTGCCACCAGTGAGCACGGGAAAGAGACCCAGTACTTC
15,TRBJ2-1,TRBD2,-,TRBV20-1,CSAASGRGVYNEQFF,TGCAGTGCTGCAAGCGGGAGAGGAGTCTACAATGAGCAGTTCTTC
11,TRBJ2-3,-,-,TRBV10-3,CAIRGTDTQYF,TGTGCCATCAGAGGCACAGATACGCAGTATTTT
16,TRBJ2-1,TRBD2,-,TRBV6-2/TRBV6-3,CASSYSTSGFYNEQFF,TGTGCCAGCAGTTACTCGACTAGCGGGTTTTACAATGAGCAGTTCTTC
12,TRBJ1-2,-,-,TRBV19,CASSAWGGGYTF,TGTGCCAGTAGTGCTTGGGGGGGCGGCTACACCTTC
15,TRBJ2-7,TRBD1,once,TRBV29-1,CSVEKAGTALYEQYF,TGCAGCGTTGAAAAGGCTGGGACAGCCCTTTACGAGCAGTACTTC
13,TRBJ1-2,-,few,TRBV19,CASSIQRGYGYTF,TGTGCCAGTAGTATACAGAGAGGGTATGGCTACACCTTC
13,TRBJ1-5,-,-,TRBV20-1,CSVKSEPNQPQHF,TGCAGTGTCAAGTCTGAACCTAATCAGCCCCAGCATTTT
14,TRBJ1-5,-,many,TRBV5-1,CASSLVPGNQPQHF,TGTGCCAGCAGCTTAGTACCAGGCAATCAGCCCCAGCATTTT
14,TRBJ2-3,-,many,TRBV9,CASSVATLADTQYF,TGTGCCAGCAGCGTGGCTACTCTCGCAGATACGCAGTATTTT
12,TRBJ1-2,-,-,TRBV2,CASRREQGGYTF,TGTGCCAGCAGGAGGGAACAAGGAGGCTACACCTTC
12,TRBJ1-4,-,many,TRBV29-1,CSAALGAEKLFF,TGCAGCGCTGCTCTGGGGGCGGAAAAACTGTTTTTT
17,TRBJ1-3,-,many,TRBV9,CASSTFGEGRLGNTIYF,TGTGCCAGCAGCACCTTTGGGGAGGGGCGCTTAGGAAACACCATATATTTT
14,TRBJ1-2,-,-,TRBV10-3,CAISEDQGFYGYTF,TGTGCCATCAGTGAAGACCAGGGATTTTATGGCTACACCTTC